The rows below give T cell receptor beta chains drawn from one sample of a study of T-cell reconstitution after alpha-beta-depleted transplantation in children. TCRdb re-called the PCR reads with MiXCR, one entry per CDR3 protein. This table holds about 360,000 distinct CDR3 sequences, 13% found once. The source material was PBMCs, sampled from the stem cell graft. These receptors originate from a human donor who donated a stem cell graft to a child with Fanconi anemia. CDR3s include the opening cysteine and the closing phenylalanine or tryptophan. Clone size is not always given. Where it is, it says once, few, many or a class for expanded clones.

v_call,j_call,clone_size,cdr3_aa
TRBV7-6,TRBJ2-2,once,CASSSAGGEDTGELFF
TRBV12-3/TRBV12-4,TRBJ1-2,NA,CASSRTISYTF
TRBV5-1,TRBJ1-4,NA,CASSQMTDASGKLFF
TRBV20-1,TRBJ1-1,NA,CSAKDSVNTEAFF
TRBV20-1,TRBJ2-3,few,CSARDSGKSTDTQYF
TRBV12-3/TRBV12-4,TRBJ1-2,NA,CATSPGRDLTF
TRBV10-3,TRBJ1-6,few,CAIAVDGNSPLHF
TRBV7-2,TRBJ1-6,few,CASSLLTGSNSPLHF
TRBV5-6,TRBJ1-2,few,CASSVQGALPYGYTF
TRBV18,TRBJ2-1,few,CASSRTTNRGSSYNEQFF
TRBV7-2,TRBJ1-2,few,CASSLDVRGFGYTF
TRBV12-3/TRBV12-4,TRBJ2-3,many,CASSQSLQGLRTDTQYF
TRBV12-3/TRBV12-4,TRBJ1-5,NA,CASTWRGNQPQHF
TRBV7-8,TRBJ1-3,few,CASSLGGTEYSSGNTIYF
TRBV7-9,TRBJ1-1,many,CASSADGGRTEAFF
TRBV5-1,TRBJ2-5,many,CASSLVSGGKETQYF
TRBV12-3/TRBV12-4,TRBJ2-5,few,CASSQGAAGAFQETQYF
TRBV28,TRBJ2-5,NA,CASSLSGGTAETQYF
TRBV10-3,TRBJ1-1,few,CAISVAGNTEAFF
TRBV12-3/TRBV12-4,TRBJ2-2,few,CASSLDRGPTGELFF
TRBV29-1,TRBJ2-3,few,CSVSKTVTNTDTQYF
TRBV7-8,TRBJ2-2,few,CASSYVAAGGAGELFF
TRBV6-5,TRBJ2-5,NA,CASSYSFPLNQETQYF
TRBV4-3,TRBJ2-1,NA,CASSQDPGQYNEQFF
TRBV29-1,TRBJ2-1,many,CSSWTNNEQFF
TRBV18,TRBJ1-4,few,CASSPTARNEKLFF
TRBV6-2/TRBV6-3,TRBJ2-3,many,CASSYLRQADTQYF
TRBV6-4,TRBJ2-3,many,CASESHSGTQYF
TRBV4-1,TRBJ2-3,NA,CASSQDLAGLDTQYF
TRBV6-1,TRBJ1-3,few,CASQERTAVDTIYF
TRBV29-1,TRBJ1-4,few,CSVRRDSWNEKLFF
TRBV2,TRBJ2-2,many,CASSGMGLSNTGELFF
TRBV2,TRBJ2-1,few,CASRMARGLYNEQFF
TRBV7-9,TRBJ1-1,NA,CASSRLGQNTEAFF
TRBV6-5,TRBJ1-1,few,CASSSRTGRGTEAFF
TRBV12-3/TRBV12-4,TRBJ2-1,NA,CASSLVAGASYNEQFF
TRBV6-5,TRBJ2-7,few,CASSYSKEGKYEQYF
TRBV27,TRBJ2-3,few,CASSFVGEGGPGADTQYF
TRBV20-1,TRBJ2-5,NA,CSASQGADQETQYF
TRBV2,TRBJ1-5,many,CASSESRQTNQPQHF
TRBV5-1,TRBJ2-1,many,CASSLAQVGDEQFF